This T cell receptor beta chain was captured by sequencing in a study of blood T cell repertoires in COVID-19. Study information: Samples representing acute and convalescent COVID-19 were sourced from the United States, Italy and Spain.

Germline assignment: CDR1 KGHDR and CDR2 SFDVKD. CDR3 length equals 15 residues. Trimming cost V 4 bases and J 0 bases; bases outside gene matches: 4. The repertoire was sequenced with immunoSEQ multiplex PCR; TCRdb's copy has only in-frame clones and lacks some. The sample contains some 43,000 clones, about 91% of which appear only once. Material for sequencing was peripheral blood. The receptor was derived from a man aged 55 to 70 with active COVID-19. The rearrangement joins TRBV24-1 to TRBJ1-2, with 7 nucleotides matching TRBD1. DNA of the CDR3: TGTGCCACCAGTGACCCCGGGACAGCTAACTATGGCTACACCTTC. Its translation is CATSDPGTANYGYTF.